A selection of T cell receptor beta chains follows, all from one sample in a study of T cell responses to AZD1222 COVID-19 vaccine. The protocol was immunoSEQ multiplex PCR, while the TCRdb copy is restricted to in-frame clones and leaves out a portion. This repertoire shows about 150,000 clones, 90% to 95% found once; its top ten account for roughly 1.3%. Sequencing was performed on peripheral blood, taken on day 0 of AZD1222 vaccination. Source of these receptors: an adult in good health. Each CDR3 is given with its conserved first and last residue. The D gene is left open where the match is weak. Size tells how often a clone was seen (once, few, many) or the class of an expanded clone, and some rows leave it out.

. TRBJ1-1 TRBV4-1 . CASSQGGSTEAFF TGCGCCAGCAGCCAGGGAGGGTCGACTGAAGCTTTCTTT
. TRBJ1-1 TRBV7-6 . CASSVQGNTEAFF TGTGCCAGCAGCGTACAGGGGAACACTGAAGCTTTCTTT
. TRBJ1-4 TRBV27 . CASTNYQGEKLFF TGTGCCAGCACAAACTATCAGGGGGAAAAACTGTTTTTT
. TRBJ1-4 TRBV5-1 TRBD1 CASSLKGALSTNEKLFF TGCGCCAGCAGCTTAAAGGGGGCCCTGTCAACTAATGAAAAACTGTTTTTT
. TRBJ2-1 TRBV7-2 . CASSLAGISSYNEQFF TGTGCCAGCAGCTTGGCGGGGATTAGCTCCTACAATGAGCAGTTCTTC
. TRBJ1-1 TRBV7-6 . CASSLEFGTTMNTEAFF TGTGCCAGCAGCTTAGAGTTTGGGACAACCATGAACACTGAAGCTTTCTTT
. TRBJ1-5 TRBV12-5 . CASGLVNNQPQHF TGTGCTAGTGGTTTGGTCAACAATCAGCCCCAGCATTTT
. TRBJ2-3 TRBV6-2/TRBV6-3 TRBD2 CASSYGGTSATSTDTQYF TGTGCCAGCAGTTATGGTGGGACTAGCGCCACTAGCACAGATACGCAGTATTTT
once TRBJ2-5 TRBV7-9 . CASSFIAPQETQYF TGTGCCAGCAGCTTTATAGCGCCCCAAGAGACCCAGTACTTC
. TRBJ2-5 TRBV5-1 TRBD2 CASSLVLAGKETQYF TGCGCCAGCAGCTTGGTTCTAGCGGGGAAAGAGACCCAGTACTTC
. TRBJ1-2 TRBV6-6 TRBD1 CASRLQGQYGYTF TGTGCCAGCAGACTACAGGGGCAGTATGGCTACACCTTC
. TRBJ1-2 TRBV7-9 . CASSLKGGTDRQAGYTF TGTGCCAGCAGCTTAAAGGGGGGGACCGACCGCCAGGCTGGCTACACCTTC
. TRBJ1-5 TRBV2 . CASRPSVGNQPQHF TGTGCCAGCAGGCCGTCAGTAGGGAATCAGCCCCAGCATTTT
. TRBJ1-5 TRBV28 . CASSTRGPMGQPQHF TGTGCCAGCAGTACGCGTGGGCCGATGGGTCAGCCCCAGCATTTT
. TRBJ2-5 TRBV5-6 . CASSLWGPRETQYF TGTGCCAGCAGCTTGTGGGGTCCCCGGGAGACCCAGTACTTC
. TRBJ2-2 TRBV9 . CASAGVNTGELFF TGTGCCAGCGCAGGGGTCAACACCGGGGAGCTGTTTTTT
. TRBJ2-3 TRBV5-6 TRBD1 CASSLGQGSADTQYF TGTGCCAGCAGCTTGGGACAGGGGAGTGCAGATACGCAGTATTTT
. TRBJ2-2 TRBV10-3 TRBD2 CAIKRGGRDTGELFF TGTGCCATCAAGCGGGGGGGCCGGGATACCGGGGAGCTGTTTTTT
few TRBJ2-1 TRBV5-4 . CASSTGTPLDEQFF TGTGCCAGCAGCACCGGGACCCCCCTCGATGAGCAGTTCTTC
. TRBJ1-5 TRBV11-2 . CASSLSEIQPQHF TGTGCCAGCAGCTTATCAGAAATCCAGCCCCAGCATTTT
. TRBJ2-2 TRBV9 . CASQKMNTGELFF TGTGCCAGCCAAAAGATGAACACCGGGGAGCTGTTTTTT
. TRBJ1-5 TRBV5-8 . CASSPPRLLGQPQHF TGTGCCAGCAGCCCCCCCCGACTGCTGGGCCAGCCCCAGCATTTT
. TRBJ2-3 TRBV11-3 TRBD2 CASSEGPSGGQDTQYF TGTGCCAGCAGCGAGGGGCCTAGCGGGGGGCAAGATACGCAGTATTTT
. TRBJ1-2 TRBV19 . CASSIRQYGYTF TGTGCCAGTAGTATACGGCAGTATGGCTACACCTTC
once TRBJ1-3 TRBV19 . CASSIESKWSSGNTIYF TGTGCCAGTAGTATAGAATCGAAGTGGTCGTCTGGAAACACCATATATTTT
. TRBJ2-3 TRBV9 . CASSPGVGGSTDTQYF TGTGCCAGCAGCCCCGGGGTTGGCGGGAGCACAGATACGCAGTATTTT
once TRBJ1-5 TRBV4-1 . CASSQEQGMRQPQHF TGCGCCAGCAGCCAAGAGCAGGGGATGCGGCAGCCCCAGCATTTT
. TRBJ1-1 TRBV19 TRBD1 CASSILRGLGTEAFF TGTGCCAGTAGTATTCTGAGGGGGCTGGGCACTGAAGCTTTCTTT
. TRBJ2-1 TRBV4-3 TRBD2 CASSQVLATSGNNNEQFF TGCGCCAGCAGCCAAGTACTAGCGACTAGCGGGAATAACAATGAGCAGTTCTTC
. TRBJ2-1 TRBV19 . CASSIGSYNEQFF TGTGCCAGTAGTATAGGCTCCTACAATGAGCAGTTCTTC
. TRBJ2-3 TRBV7-7 . CASSLGPGLQGDTQYF TGTGCCAGCAGCTTAGGACCGGGACTTCAGGGAGATACGCAGTATTTT
. TRBJ2-2 TRBV5-4 TRBD1 CASSSTGTGEAGELFF TGTGCCAGCAGCAGCACCGGGACAGGGGAAGCCGGGGAGCTGTTTTTT
. TRBJ2-6 TRBV7-9 . CASTIGSGANVLTF TGTGCCAGCACTATAGGGTCCGGGGCCAACGTCCTGACTTTC
. TRBJ1-1 TRBV3-1/TRBV3-2 . CASSDRSSEAFF TGTGCCAGCAGTGACAGGTCTTCTGAAGCTTTCTTT
. TRBJ2-3 TRBV7-9 TRBD1 CASSSPPALGTGVADTQYF TGTGCCAGCAGTTCCCCGCCCGCCCTCGGGACAGGGGTGGCAGATACGCAGTATTTT
once TRBJ1-1 TRBV19 . CASNDAALNTEAFF TGTGCCAGTAACGACGCCGCCTTGAACACTGAAGCTTTCTTT
once TRBJ1-5 TRBV2 . CASSSRQYSNQPQHF TGTGCCAGCAGTTCGAGACAGTATAGCAATCAGCCCCAGCATTTT
. TRBJ1-6 TRBV6-1 . CASSEAIIYNSPLHF TGTGCCAGCAGTGAAGCGATCATCTATAATTCACCCCTCCACTTT
. TRBJ1-2 TRBV6-2/TRBV6-3 . CASSPVANYGYTF TGTGCCAGCAGCCCGGTGGCTAACTATGGCTACACCTTC
. TRBJ2-2 TRBV5-6 . CASSLGLFTGELFF TGTGCCAGCAGCTTGGGGCTCTTCACCGGGGAGCTGTTTTTT
. TRBJ1-4 TRBV10-2 . CASAQTAGREKLFF TGCGCCAGCGCTCAGACGGCTGGGAGGGAAAAACTGTTTTTT
. TRBJ2-1 TRBV4-2 TRBD2 CASSTGTSSNEQFF TGTGCCAGCAGCACCGGGACTAGCAGCAATGAGCAGTTCTTC
. TRBJ1-2 TRBV5-8 TRBD1 CASSSSRDRYEYGYTF TGTGCCAGCAGCTCCTCACGGGACAGGTATGAGTATGGCTACACCTTC
. TRBJ1-6 TRBV5-1 . CASSAGRRGAEKYNSPLHF TGCGCCAGCAGCGCGGGAAGGCGGGGGGCTGAGAAGTATAATTCACCCCTCCACTTT
. TRBJ2-3 TRBV5-1 . CASSFSGGTDTQYF TGCGCCAGCAGCTTTTCGGGGGGCACAGATACGCAGTATTTT
. TRBJ2-5 TRBV11-2 TRBD1 CASSLGGDRGSAQETQYF TGTGCCAGCAGCTTAGGGGGGGACAGGGGAAGCGCCCAAGAGACCCAGTACTTC